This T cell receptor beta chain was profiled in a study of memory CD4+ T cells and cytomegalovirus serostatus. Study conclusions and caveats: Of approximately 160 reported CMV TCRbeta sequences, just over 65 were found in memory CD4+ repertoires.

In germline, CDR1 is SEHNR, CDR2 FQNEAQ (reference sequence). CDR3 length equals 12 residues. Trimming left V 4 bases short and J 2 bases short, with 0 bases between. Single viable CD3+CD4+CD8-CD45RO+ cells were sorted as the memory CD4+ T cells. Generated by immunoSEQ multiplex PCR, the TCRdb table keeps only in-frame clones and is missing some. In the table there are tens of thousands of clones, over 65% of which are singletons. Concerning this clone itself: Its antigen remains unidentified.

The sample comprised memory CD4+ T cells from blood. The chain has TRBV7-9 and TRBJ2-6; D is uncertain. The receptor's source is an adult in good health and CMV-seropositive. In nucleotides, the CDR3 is TGTGCCAGCAGCTCTGGGGCCAACGTCCTGACTTTC. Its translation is CASSSGANVLTF.